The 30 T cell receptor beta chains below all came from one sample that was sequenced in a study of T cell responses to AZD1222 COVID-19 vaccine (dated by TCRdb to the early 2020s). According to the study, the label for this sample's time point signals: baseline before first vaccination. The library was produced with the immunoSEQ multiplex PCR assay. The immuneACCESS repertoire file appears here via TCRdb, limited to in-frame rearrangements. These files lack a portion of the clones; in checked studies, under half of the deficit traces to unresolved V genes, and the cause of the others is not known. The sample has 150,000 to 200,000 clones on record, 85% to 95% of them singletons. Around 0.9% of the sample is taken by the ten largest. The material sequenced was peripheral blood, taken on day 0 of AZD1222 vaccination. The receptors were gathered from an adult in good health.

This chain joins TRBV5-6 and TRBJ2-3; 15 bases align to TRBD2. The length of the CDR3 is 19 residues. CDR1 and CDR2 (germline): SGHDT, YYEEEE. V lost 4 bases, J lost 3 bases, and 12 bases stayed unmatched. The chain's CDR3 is CASSLGLAGGRGRTDTQYF. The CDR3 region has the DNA TGTGCCAGCAGCCTGGGACTAGCGGGGGGCCGGGGGCGTACAGATACGCAGTATTTT.

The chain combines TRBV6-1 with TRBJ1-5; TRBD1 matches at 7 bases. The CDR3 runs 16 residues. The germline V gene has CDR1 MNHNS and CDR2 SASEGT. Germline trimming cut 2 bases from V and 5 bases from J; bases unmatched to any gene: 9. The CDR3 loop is CASSERGRLKYQPQHF. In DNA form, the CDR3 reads TGTGCCAGCAGTGAAAGGGGGCGCCTAAAATATCAGCCCCAGCATTTT.

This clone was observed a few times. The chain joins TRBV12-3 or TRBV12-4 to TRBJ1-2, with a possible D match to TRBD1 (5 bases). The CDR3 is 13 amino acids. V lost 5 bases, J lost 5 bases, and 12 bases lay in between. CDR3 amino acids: CASSPSGTYGYTF. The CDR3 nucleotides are TGTGCCAGCAGTCCCTCCGGGACTTATGGCTACACCTTC.

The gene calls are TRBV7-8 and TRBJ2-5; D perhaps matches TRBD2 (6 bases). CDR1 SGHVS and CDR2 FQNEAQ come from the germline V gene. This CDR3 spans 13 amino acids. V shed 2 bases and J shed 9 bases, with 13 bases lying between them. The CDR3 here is CASSLSAGVSQYF. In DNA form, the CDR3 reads TGTGCCAGCAGCTTATCAGCGGGTGTATCCCAGTACTTC.

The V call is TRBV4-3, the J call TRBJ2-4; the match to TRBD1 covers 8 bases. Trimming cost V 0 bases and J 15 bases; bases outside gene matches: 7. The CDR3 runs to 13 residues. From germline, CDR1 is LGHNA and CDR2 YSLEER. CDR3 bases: TGCGCCAGCAGCCAAGATAGAGGCAGGGGGCTGTACTTC. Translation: CASSQDRGRGLYF.

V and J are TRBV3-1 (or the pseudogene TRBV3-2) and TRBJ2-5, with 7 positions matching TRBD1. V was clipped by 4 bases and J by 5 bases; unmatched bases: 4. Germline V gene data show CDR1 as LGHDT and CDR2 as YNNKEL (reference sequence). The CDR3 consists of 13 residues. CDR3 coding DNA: TGTGCCAGCAGCCGAGGGACAGCGGAGACCCAGTACTTC. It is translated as CASSRGTAETQYF.

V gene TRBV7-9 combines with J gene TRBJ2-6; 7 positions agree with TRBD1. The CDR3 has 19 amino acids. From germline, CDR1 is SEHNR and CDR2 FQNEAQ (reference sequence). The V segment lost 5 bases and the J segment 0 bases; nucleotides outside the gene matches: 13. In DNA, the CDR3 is TGTGCCAGCAGCACAAGAATGGGACAGACAAACTCTGGGGCCAACGTCCTGACTTTC. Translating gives CASSTRMGQTNSGANVLTF.

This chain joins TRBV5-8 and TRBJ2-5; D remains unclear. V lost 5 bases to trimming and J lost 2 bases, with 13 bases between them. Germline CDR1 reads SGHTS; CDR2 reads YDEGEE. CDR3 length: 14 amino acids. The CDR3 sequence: CASSFRRLQETQYF. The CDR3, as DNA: TGTGCCAGCAGTTTTCGACGGCTGCAAGAGACCCAGTACTTC.

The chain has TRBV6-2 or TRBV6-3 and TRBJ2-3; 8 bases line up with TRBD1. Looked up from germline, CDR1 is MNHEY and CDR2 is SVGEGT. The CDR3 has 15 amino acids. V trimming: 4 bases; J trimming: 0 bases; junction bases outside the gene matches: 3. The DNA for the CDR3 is TGTGCCAGCAGTTTTTGGACAGGGAGCACAGATACGCAGTATTTT. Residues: CASSFWTGSTDTQYF.

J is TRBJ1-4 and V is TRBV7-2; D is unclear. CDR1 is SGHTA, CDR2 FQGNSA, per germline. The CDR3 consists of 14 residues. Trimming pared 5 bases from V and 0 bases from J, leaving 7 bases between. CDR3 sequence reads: CASSAGPTNEKLFF. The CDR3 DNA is TGTGCCAGCAGCGCGGGCCCAACTAATGAAAAACTGTTTTTT.

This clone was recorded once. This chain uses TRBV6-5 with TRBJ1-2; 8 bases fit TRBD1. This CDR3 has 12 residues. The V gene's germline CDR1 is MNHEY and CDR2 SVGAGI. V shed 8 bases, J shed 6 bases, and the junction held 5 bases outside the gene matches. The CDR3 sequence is CASRRGLNGYTF. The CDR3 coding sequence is TGTGCCAGCCGCAGGGGGCTGAATGGCTACACCTTC.

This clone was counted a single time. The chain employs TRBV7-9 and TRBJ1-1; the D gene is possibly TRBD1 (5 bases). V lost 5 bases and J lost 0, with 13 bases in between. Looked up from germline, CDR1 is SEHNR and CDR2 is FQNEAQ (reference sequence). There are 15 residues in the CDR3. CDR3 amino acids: CASSAGYRLNTEAFF. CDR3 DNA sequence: TGTGCCAGCAGCGCGGGGTACAGGTTGAACACTGAAGCTTTCTTT.

As DNA, the CDR3 is TGTGCCAGCAGCCAAGCAGTAGGGGGGCAGGAAATTTCACCCCTCCACTTT. Its protein product is CASSQAVGGQEISPLHF. The genes are TRBV4-2 and TRBJ1-6; the D gene is possibly TRBD1 (6 bases). Germline CDR1 and CDR2: LGHNA and YNFKEQ. V shed 1 base and J shed 9 bases, with 19 bases lying between them. The CDR3 is 17 residues long.

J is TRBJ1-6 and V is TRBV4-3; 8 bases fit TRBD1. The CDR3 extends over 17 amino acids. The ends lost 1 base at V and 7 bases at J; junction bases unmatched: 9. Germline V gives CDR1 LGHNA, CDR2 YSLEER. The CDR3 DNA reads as TGCGCCAGCAGCCAAGTGTCCGGACAGGGCCTCAATTCACCCCTCCACTTT. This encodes CASSQVSGQGLNSPLHF.

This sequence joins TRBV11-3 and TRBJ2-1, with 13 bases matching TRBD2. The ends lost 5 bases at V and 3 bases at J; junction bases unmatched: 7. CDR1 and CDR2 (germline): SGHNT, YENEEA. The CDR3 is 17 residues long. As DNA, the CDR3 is TGTGCCAGCAGCAACTACGGGACTAGCGGGGTCTACAATGAGCAGTTCTTC. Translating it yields CASSNYGTSGVYNEQFF.

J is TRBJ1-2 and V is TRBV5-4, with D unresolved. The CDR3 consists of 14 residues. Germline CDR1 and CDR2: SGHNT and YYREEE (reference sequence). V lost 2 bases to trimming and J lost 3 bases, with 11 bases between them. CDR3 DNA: TGTGCCAGCAGCTTAGAGTTTAGGGACTATGGCTACACCTTC. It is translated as CASSLEFRDYGYTF.

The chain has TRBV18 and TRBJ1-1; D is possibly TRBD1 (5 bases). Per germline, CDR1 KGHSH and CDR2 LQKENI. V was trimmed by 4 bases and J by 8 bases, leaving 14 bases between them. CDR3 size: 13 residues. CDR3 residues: CASSQGTEREAFF. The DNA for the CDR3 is TGTGCCAGCTCACAAGGGACGGAGCGAGAAGCTTTCTTT.

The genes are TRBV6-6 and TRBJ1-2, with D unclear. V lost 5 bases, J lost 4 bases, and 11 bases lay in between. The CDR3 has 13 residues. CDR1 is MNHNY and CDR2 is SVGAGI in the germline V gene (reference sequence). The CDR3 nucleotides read TGTGCCAGCAGTCATCGTTACGGCTATGGCTACACCTTC. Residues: CASSHRYGYGYTF.

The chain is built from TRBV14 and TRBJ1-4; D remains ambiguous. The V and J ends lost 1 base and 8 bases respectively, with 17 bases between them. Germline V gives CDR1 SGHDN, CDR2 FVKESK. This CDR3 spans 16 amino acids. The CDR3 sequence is CASSQVAGWPREKLFF. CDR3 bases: TGTGCCAGCAGCCAAGTAGCTGGGTGGCCTCGGGAAAAACTGTTTTTT.

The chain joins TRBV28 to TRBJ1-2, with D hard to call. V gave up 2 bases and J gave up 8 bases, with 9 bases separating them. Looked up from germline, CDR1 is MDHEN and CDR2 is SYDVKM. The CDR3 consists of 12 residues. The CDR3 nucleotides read TGTGCCAGCAGTTTAACCGGAGGAGGCTACACCTTC. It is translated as CASSLTGGGYTF.

The CDR3 region is CASSDRANYGYTF. CDR3 in DNA: TGTGCCAGCAGTGACAGGGCTAACTATGGCTACACCTTC. The chain couples TRBV6-2 or TRBV6-3 to TRBJ1-2; 7 bases map to TRBD1. The V segment lost 5 bases and the J segment 0 bases; nucleotides outside the gene matches: 0. Germline V gives CDR1 MNHEY, CDR2 SVGEGT. This CDR3 spans 13 amino acids.

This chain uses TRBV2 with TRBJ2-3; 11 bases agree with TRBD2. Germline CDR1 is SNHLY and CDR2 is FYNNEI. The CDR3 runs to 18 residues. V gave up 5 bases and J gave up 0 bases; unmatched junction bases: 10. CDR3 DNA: TGTGCCAGCAGTCGCCCCGGGACTAGCGGTTCTAGCACAGATACGCAGTATTTT. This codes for CASSRPGTSGSSTDTQYF.

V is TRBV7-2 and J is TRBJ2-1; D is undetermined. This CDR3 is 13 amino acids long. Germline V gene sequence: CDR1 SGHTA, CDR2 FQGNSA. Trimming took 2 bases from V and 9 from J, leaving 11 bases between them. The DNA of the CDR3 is TGTGCCAGCAGCTTAATGGAGAGCAGTGAGCAGTTCTTC. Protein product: CASSLMESSEQFF.

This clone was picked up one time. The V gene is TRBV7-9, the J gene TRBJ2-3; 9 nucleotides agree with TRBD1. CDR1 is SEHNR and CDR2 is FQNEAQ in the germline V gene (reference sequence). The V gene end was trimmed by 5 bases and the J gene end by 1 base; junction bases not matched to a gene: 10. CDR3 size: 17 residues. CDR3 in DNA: TGTGCCAGCAGCCCCGCCGGGACAGGGTTGGGCACAGATACGCAGTATTTT. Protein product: CASSPAGTGLGTDTQYF.

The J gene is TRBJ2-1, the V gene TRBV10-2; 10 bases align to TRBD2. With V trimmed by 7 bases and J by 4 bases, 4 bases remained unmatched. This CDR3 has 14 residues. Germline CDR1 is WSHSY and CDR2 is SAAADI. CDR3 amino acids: CASKETSGYNEQFF. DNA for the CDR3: TGCGCCAGCAAAGAGACTAGCGGGTACAATGAGCAGTTCTTC.

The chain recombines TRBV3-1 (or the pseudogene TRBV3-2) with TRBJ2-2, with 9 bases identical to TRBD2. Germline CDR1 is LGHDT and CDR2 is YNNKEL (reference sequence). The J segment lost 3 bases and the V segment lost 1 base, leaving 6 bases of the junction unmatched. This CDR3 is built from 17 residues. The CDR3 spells CASSQGLAAFDTGELFF. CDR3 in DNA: TGTGCCAGCAGCCAAGGACTAGCGGCTTTTGACACCGGGGAGCTGTTTTTT.

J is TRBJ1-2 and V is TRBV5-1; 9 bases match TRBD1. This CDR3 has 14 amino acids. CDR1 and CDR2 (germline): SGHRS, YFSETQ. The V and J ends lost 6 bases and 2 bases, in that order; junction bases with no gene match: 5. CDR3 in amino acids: CASIRDRANYGYTF. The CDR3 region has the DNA TGCGCCAGCATCCGGGACAGGGCCAACTATGGCTACACCTTC.

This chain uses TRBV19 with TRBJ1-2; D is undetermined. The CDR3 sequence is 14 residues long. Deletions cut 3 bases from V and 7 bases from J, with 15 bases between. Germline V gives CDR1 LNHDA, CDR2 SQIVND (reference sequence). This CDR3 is CASSMPQVWGGYTF. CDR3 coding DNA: TGTGCCAGTAGTATGCCGCAGGTTTGGGGTGGCTACACCTTC.

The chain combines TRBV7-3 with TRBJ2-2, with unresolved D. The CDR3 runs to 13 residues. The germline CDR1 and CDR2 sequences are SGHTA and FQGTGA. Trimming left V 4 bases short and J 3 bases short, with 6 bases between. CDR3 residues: CASSSTYTGELFF. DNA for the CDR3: TGTGCCAGCAGCTCAACTTACACCGGGGAGCTGTTTTTT.

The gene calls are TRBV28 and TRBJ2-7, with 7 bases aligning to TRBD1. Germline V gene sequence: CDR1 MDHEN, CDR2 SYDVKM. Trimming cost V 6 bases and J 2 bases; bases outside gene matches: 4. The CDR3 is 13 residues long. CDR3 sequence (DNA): TGTGCCAGCAGAGGACAGGCTGCCTACGAGCAGTACTTC. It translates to CASRGQAAYEQYF.